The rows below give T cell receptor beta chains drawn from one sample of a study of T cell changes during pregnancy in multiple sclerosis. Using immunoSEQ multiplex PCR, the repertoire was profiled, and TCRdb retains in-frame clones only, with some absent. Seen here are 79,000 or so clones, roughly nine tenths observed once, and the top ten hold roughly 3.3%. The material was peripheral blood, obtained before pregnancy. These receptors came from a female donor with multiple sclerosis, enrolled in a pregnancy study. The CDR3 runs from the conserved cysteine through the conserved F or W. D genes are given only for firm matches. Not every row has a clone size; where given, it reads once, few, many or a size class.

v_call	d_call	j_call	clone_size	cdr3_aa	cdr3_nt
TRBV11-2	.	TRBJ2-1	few	CASSLAPGVNYNEQFF	TGTGCCAGCAGCTTAGCTCCAGGGGTGAACTACAATGAGCAGTTCTTC
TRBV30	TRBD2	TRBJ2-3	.	CAWSVSGGQDTQYF	TGTGCCTGGAGTGTAAGCGGGGGGCAGGATACGCAGTATTTT
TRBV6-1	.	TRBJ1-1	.	CASSEGTENTEAFF	TGTGCCAGCAGTGAGGGCACCGAGAACACTGAAGCTTTCTTT
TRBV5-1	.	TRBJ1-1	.	CASRFIQGQDTEAFF	TGCGCCAGCAGATTTATTCAGGGGCAGGACACTGAAGCTTTCTTT
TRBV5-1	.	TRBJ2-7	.	CASSLESWGRVTYEQYF	TGCGCCAGCAGCTTGGAGTCTTGGGGGCGCGTCACCTACGAGCAGTACTTC
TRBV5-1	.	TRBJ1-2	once	CASSPAGHLSGGYTF	TGCGCCAGCAGCCCAGCGGGACACCTCTCTGGGGGCTACACCTTC
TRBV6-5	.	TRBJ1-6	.	CASSLGQLNSPLHF	TGTGCCAGCAGTCTCGGACAGCTTAATTCACCCCTCCACTTT
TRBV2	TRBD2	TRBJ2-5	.	CATQPGLAGGVETQYF	TGTGCCACCCAACCCGGACTAGCGGGAGGTGTAGAGACCCAGTACTTC
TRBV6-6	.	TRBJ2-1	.	CASRSGDQSYNEQFF	TGTGCCAGCAGGTCAGGGGACCAATCCTACAATGAGCAGTTCTTC
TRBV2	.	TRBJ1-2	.	CATRAGISLGGYTF	TGTGCCACAAGAGCAGGGATATCTTTAGGTGGCTACACCTTC
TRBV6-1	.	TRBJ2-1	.	CASNQMSRGDEQFF	TGTGCCAGCAATCAAATGTCAAGGGGCGATGAGCAGTTCTTC
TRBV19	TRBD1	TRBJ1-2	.	CATLQGVSRGYTF	TGTGCCACCCTACAGGGGGTTTCTCGTGGCTACACCTTC
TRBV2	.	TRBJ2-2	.	CATPQIGVPGELFF	TGTGCCACCCCCCAAATCGGGGTACCCGGGGAGCTGTTTTTT
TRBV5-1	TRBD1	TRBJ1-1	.	CASSFGQGGTEAFF	TGCGCCAGCAGCTTCGGACAGGGGGGCACTGAAGCTTTCTTT
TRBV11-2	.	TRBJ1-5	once	CASSLGQFNQPQHF	TGTGCCAGCAGCTTAGGACAGTTCAATCAGCCCCAGCATTTT
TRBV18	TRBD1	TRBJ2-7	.	CASSPGQGHEQYF	TGTGCCAGCTCACCGGGACAGGGCCACGAGCAGTACTTC
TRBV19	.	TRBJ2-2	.	CASRIRTGELFF	TGTGCCAGTAGGATCAGGACCGGGGAGCTGTTTTTT